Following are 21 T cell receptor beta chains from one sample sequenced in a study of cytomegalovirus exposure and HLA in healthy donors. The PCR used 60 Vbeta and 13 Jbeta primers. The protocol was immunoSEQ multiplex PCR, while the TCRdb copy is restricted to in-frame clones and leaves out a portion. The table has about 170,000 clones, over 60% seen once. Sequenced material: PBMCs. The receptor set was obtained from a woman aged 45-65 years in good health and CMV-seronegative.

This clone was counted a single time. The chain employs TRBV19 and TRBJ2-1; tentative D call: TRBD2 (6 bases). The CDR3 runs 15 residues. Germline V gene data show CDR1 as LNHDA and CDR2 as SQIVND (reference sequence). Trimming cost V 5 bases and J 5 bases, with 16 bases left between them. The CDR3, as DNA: TGTGCCAGTAGTTTCCCAGGGCGGGGTGACAATGAGCAGTTCTTC. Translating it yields CASSFPGRGDNEQFF.

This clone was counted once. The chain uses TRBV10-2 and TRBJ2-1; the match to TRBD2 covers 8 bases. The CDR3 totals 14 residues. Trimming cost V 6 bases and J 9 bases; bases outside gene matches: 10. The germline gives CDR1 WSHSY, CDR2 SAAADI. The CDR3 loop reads CASRVAGRGSEQFF. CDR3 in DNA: TGCGCCAGCAGAGTAGCGGGAAGGGGGAGTGAGCAGTTCTTC.

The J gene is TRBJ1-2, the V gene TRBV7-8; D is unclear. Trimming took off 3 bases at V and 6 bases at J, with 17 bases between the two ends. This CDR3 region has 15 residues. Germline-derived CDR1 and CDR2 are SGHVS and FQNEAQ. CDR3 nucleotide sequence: TGTGCCAGCAGCTTCATTGCCCAGGAATCAAATGGCTACACCTTC. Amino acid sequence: CASSFIAQESNGYTF.

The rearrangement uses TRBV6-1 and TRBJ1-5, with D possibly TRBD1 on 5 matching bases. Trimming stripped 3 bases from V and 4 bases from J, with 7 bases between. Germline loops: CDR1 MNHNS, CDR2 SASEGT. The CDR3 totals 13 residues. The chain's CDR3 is CASSEGQNQPQHF. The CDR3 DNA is TGTGCCAGCAGTGAGGGGCAAAATCAGCCCCAGCATTTT.

CDR3 sequence reads: CASSTRLSYNEQFF. CDR3 DNA sequence: TGTGCCAGCAGTACTAGGTTGTCCTACAATGAGCAGTTCTTC. V gene TRBV28 combines with J gene TRBJ2-1, with D possibly being TRBD2 (5 bases). V was clipped by 5 bases and J by 1 base, with 9 bases between them. This CDR3 region has 14 residues. The germline V gene encodes CDR1 MDHEN and CDR2 SYDVKM.

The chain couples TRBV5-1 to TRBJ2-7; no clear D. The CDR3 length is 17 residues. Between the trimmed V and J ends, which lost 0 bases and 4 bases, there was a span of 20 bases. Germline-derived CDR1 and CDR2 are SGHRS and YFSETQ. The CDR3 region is CASSLVIGGPWYYEQYF. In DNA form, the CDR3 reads TGCGCCAGCAGCTTGGTAATCGGTGGGCCGTGGTATTACGAGCAGTACTTC.

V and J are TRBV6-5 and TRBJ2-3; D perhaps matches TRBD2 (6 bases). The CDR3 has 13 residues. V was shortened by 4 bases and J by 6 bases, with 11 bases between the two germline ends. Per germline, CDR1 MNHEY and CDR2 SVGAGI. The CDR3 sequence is CASSWGEGDTQYF. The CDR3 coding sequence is TGTGCCAGCAGTTGGGGGGAAGGGGATACGCAGTATTTT.

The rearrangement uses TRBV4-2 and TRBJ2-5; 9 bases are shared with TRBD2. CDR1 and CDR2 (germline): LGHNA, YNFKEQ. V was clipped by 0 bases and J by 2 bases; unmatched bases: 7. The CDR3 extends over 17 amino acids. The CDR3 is CASSQDSRTSAQETQYF. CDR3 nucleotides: TGTGCCAGCAGCCAAGATAGTCGGACTAGCGCACAAGAGACCCAGTACTTC.

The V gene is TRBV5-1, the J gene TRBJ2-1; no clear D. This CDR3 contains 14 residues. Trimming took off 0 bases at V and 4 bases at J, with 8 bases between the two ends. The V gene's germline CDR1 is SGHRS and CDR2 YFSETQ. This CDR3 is CASSLGLFYNEQFF. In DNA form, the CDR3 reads TGCGCCAGCAGCTTGGGACTTTTTTACAATGAGCAGTTCTTC.

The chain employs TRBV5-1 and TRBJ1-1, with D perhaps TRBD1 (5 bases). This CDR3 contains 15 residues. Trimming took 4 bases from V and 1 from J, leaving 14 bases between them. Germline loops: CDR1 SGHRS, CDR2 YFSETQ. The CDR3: CASSVDSSRNTEAFF. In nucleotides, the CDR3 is TGCGCCAGCAGCGTTGACAGTTCCCGGAACACTGAAGCTTTCTTT.

In nucleotides, the CDR3 is TGCGCCAGCAGCGTTGTGGGGACAGGGGGCGAGCAGTACTTC. Protein sequence: CASSVVGTGGEQYF. This rearrangement joins TRBV5-1 to TRBJ2-7, with 11 bases aligning to TRBD1. The CDR3 extends over 14 amino acids. Per the germline V gene, CDR1 is SGHRS and CDR2 is YFSETQ. V dropped 4 bases and J dropped 6; count of bases not matched to a gene: 6.

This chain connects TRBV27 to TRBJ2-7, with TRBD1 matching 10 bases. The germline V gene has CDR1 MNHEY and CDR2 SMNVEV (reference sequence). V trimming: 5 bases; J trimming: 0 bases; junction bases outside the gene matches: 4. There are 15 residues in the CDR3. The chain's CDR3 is CASSQGQGISYEQYF. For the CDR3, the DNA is TGTGCCAGCAGTCAGGGACAGGGGATCTCCTACGAGCAGTACTTC.

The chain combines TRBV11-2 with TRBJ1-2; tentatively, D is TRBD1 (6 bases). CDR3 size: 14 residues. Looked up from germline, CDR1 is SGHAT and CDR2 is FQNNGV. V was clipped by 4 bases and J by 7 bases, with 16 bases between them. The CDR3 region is CASSYAGGALGYTF. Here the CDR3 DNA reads TGTGCCAGCAGCTACGCCGGGGGGGCACTTGGCTACACCTTC.

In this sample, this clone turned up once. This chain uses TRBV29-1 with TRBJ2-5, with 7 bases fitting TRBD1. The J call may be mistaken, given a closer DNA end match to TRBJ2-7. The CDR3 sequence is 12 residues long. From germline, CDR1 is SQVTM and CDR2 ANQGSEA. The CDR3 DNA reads TGCAGCGTCCTCAGACAGGGCCACGAGCAGTACTTC. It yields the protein CSVLRQGHEQYF.

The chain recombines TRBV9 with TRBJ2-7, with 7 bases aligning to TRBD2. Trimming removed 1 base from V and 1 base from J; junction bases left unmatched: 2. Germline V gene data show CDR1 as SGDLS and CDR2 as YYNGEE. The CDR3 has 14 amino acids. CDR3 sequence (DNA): TGTGCCAGCAGCGTAAGCGGGACTTCCTACGAGCAGTACTTC. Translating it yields CASSVSGTSYEQYF.

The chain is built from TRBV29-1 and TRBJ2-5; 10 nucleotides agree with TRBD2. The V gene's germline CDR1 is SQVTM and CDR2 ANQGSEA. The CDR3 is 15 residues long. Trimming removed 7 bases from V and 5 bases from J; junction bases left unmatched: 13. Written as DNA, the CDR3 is TGCAGCGCTACTAGCGGGAATGTCAAGGGGGAGACCCAGTACTTC. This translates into CSATSGNVKGETQYF. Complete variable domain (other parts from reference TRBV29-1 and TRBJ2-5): SAVISQKPSRDICQRGTSLTIQCQVDSQVTMMFWYRQQPGQSLTLIATANQGSEATYESGFVIDKFPISRPNLTFSTLTVSNMSPEDSSIYLCSATSGNVKGETQYFGPGTRLLVL.

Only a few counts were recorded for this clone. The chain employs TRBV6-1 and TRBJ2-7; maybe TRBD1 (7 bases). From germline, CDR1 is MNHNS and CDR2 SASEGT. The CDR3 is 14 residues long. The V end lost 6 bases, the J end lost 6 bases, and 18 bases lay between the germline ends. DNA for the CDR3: TGTGCCAGCAGCGATGGAGGGGGCGGATCCGAGCAGTACTTC. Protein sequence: CASSDGGGGSEQYF.

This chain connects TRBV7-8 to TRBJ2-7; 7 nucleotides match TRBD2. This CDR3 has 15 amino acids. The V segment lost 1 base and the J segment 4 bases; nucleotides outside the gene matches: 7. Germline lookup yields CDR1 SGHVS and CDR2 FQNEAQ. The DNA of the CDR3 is TGTGCCAGCAGCTTAGGGGCTAGCGGTGATTACGAGCAGTACTTC. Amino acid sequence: CASSLGASGDYEQYF.

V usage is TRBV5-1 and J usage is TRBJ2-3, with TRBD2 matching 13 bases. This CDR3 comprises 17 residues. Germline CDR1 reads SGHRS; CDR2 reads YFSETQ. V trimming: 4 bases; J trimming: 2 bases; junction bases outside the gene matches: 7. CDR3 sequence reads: CASSEQGLAGITDTQYF. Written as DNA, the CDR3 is TGCGCCAGCAGCGAACAGGGACTAGCGGGGATCACAGATACGCAGTATTTT. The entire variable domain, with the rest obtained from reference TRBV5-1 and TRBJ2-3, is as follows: KAGVTQTPRYLIKTRGQQVTLSCSPISGHRSVSWYQQTPGQGLQFLFEYFSETQRNKGNFPGRFSGRQFSNSRSEMNVSTLELGDSALYLCASSEQGLAGITDTQYFGPGTRLTVL.

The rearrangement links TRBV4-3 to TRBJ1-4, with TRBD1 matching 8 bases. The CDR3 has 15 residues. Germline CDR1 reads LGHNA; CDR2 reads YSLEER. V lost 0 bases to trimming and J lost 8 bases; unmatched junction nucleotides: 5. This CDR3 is CASSQESRGLEKLFF. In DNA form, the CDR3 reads TGCGCCAGCAGCCAAGAGTCCAGGGGGCTCGAAAAACTGTTTTTT.

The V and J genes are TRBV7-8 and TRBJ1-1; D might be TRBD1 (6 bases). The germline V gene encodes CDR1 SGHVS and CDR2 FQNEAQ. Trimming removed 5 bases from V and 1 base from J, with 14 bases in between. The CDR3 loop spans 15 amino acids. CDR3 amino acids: CASSRRAGANTEAFF. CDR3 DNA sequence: TGTGCCAGCAGCAGACGGGCAGGGGCGAACACTGAAGCTTTCTTT.